Presented here are 25 T cell receptor beta chains from one specimen sequenced in a study of blood T cell repertoires in COVID-19. Sequenced by immunoSEQ multiplex PCR; TCRdb stores in-frame clones only, minus some. The data show hundreds of thousands of clones, about 89% seen once. What was sequenced was PBMCs or T cells enriched from blood (not recorded which). These receptors came from a man in his forties who had recovered from COVID-19.

The gene calls are TRBV5-4 and TRBJ1-4; 7 bases line up with TRBD1. Germline V lookup: CDR1 SGHNT, CDR2 YYREEE (reference sequence). The CDR3 runs to 16 residues. The junction had 2 bases not matched to a gene; V was cut back by 0 bases and J by 0 bases. DNA of the CDR3: TGTGCCAGCAGCTTGGGGAGGGGGCCAACTAATGAAAAACTGTTTTTT. This gives the protein CASSLGRGPTNEKLFF.

The V and J genes are TRBV5-5 and TRBJ2-5, with TRBD1 matching over 7 bases. With 3 bases clipped from V and 2 bases from J, the junction kept 4 bases outside the gene matches. Germline V CDR1 and CDR2: SGHKS, YYEKEE (reference sequence). The CDR3 has 14 residues. The CDR3: CASSYRQGQETQYF. Here the CDR3 DNA reads TGTGCCAGCAGCTACCGACAGGGACAAGAGACCCAGTACTTC.

The chain recombines TRBV19 with TRBJ1-6; perhaps TRBD1 as D (5 bases). Germline CDR1 is LNHDA and CDR2 is SQIVND (reference sequence). This CDR3 region has 16 residues. V was shortened by 6 bases and J by 7 bases, with 19 bases between the two germline ends. This CDR3 reads CASSPLGGTENSPLHF. In DNA form, the CDR3 reads TGTGCCAGTAGCCCACTTGGGGGGACGGAAAATTCACCCCTCCACTTT. Variable domain in full (rest from reference TRBV19 and TRBJ1-6): DGGITQSPKYLFRKEGQNVTLSCEQNLNHDAMYWYRQDPGQGLRLIYYSQIVNDFQKGDIAEGYSVSREKKESFPLTVTSAQKNPTAFYLCASSPLGGTENSPLHFGNGTRLTVT.

The J gene is TRBJ2-5, the V gene TRBV28; 10 nucleotides line up with TRBD2. The CDR3 loop spans 17 amino acids. CDR1 is MDHEN, CDR2 SYDVKM, per germline. Trimming took 3 bases from V and 5 from J; bases not matched to a gene: 12. DNA for the CDR3: TGTGCCAGCAGTTTCTCCTCGCTAGCGGGAGTCGGGGAGACCCAGTACTTC. Encoded protein: CASSFSSLAGVGETQYF.

The rearrangement uses TRBV15 and TRBJ1-5; 11 bases are a match to TRBD1. The CDR3 loop spans 17 amino acids. V lost 0 bases to trimming and J lost 6 bases; unmatched junction nucleotides: 7. Germline CDR1 is LNHNV and CDR2 is YYDKDF (reference sequence). In DNA, the CDR3 is TGTGCCACCAGCAGAGACTTCGGGACAGGGGGATTTCAGCCCCAGCATTTT. Its protein is CATSRDFGTGGFQPQHF.

V and J are TRBV19 and TRBJ1-2; D call uncertain. Germline V gene data show CDR1 as LNHDA and CDR2 as SQIVND (reference sequence). V lost 4 bases and J 2 bases, leaving 14 bases between the germline ends. This CDR3 region has 15 residues. For the CDR3, the DNA is TGTGCCAGTAGTACCCAGACGAGGGCGAACTATGGCTACACCTTC. This gives the protein CASSTQTRANYGYTF.

V is TRBV19 and J is TRBJ2-1; TRBD1 agrees at 9 bases. The CDR3 consists of 14 residues. Germline loops: CDR1 LNHDA, CDR2 SQIVND (reference sequence). V was clipped by 4 bases and J by 5 bases; unmatched bases: 3. CDR3 amino acids: CASSTRDRDNEQFF. The CDR3 DNA follows: TGTGCCAGTAGTACCCGGGACAGGGACAATGAGCAGTTCTTC.

The gene calls are TRBV5-8 and TRBJ1-3; TRBD1 matches 7 bases. This CDR3 comprises 17 residues. CDR1 is SGHTS and CDR2 is YDEGEE in the germline V gene. With V trimmed by 4 bases and J by 0 bases, 10 bases remained unmatched. The CDR3 bases are TGTGCCAGCAGCCTTCCGGGACAGTCTTACTCTGGAAACACCATATATTTT. Translating gives CASSLPGQSYSGNTIYF.

This chain links TRBV18 with TRBJ2-3; 7 bases match TRBD2. The CDR3 contains 16 residues. J gave up 5 bases and V 6 bases, and 14 bases lay outside the gene matches. Germline V gene sequence: CDR1 KGHSH, CDR2 LQKENI. CDR3 sequence: CASSPVGSGNVDTQYF. Here the CDR3 DNA reads TGTGCCAGCTCCCCTGTAGGGAGCGGGAATGTAGATACGCAGTATTTT.

This chain uses TRBV5-1 with TRBJ1-3; D might be TRBD1 (6 bases). The CDR3 totals 14 residues. The germline V gene has CDR1 SGHRS and CDR2 YFSETQ. V lost 4 bases to trimming and J lost 4 bases, with 12 bases between them. The CDR3 DNA follows: TGCGCCAGCAGCCAGTGGACAGCCGGAAACACCATATATTTT. This codes for CASSQWTAGNTIYF.

V is TRBV28 and J is TRBJ1-2; maybe TRBD1 (6 bases). V was trimmed by 6 bases and J by 0 bases, leaving 11 bases between them. Germline V lookup: CDR1 MDHEN, CDR2 SYDVKM. CDR3 length: 14 residues. The CDR3, as DNA: TGTGCCAGCAGCACAGGGTCGGCTAACTATGGCTACACCTTC. It codes for CASSTGSANYGYTF.

The rearrangement links TRBV9 to TRBJ1-5; D not resolved. Germline-derived CDR1 and CDR2 are SGDLS and YYNGEE. V lost 4 bases to trimming and J lost 3 bases, with 8 bases between them. The CDR3 runs to 13 residues. CDR3 nucleotide sequence: TGTGCCAGCAGCCCCCACATCAATCAGCCCCAGCATTTT. Its translation is CASSPHINQPQHF.

J is TRBJ1-5 and V is TRBV2, with D perhaps matching TRBD1 (5 bases). Germline-derived CDR1 and CDR2 are SNHLY and FYNNEI. This CDR3 region has 16 residues. Trimming stripped 3 bases from V and 0 bases from J, with 12 bases between. CDR3 sequence reads: CASSEGAGYSNQPQHF. As DNA, the CDR3 is TGTGCCAGCAGTGAGGGCGCAGGGTATAGCAATCAGCCCCAGCATTTT.

This clone appeared a single time. The chain carries TRBV18 and TRBJ1-4, with 8 bases fitting TRBD1. The CDR3 totals 15 residues. Per germline, CDR1 KGHSH and CDR2 LQKENI. V lost 3 bases, J lost 3 bases, and 3 bases stayed unmatched. The CDR3 spells CASSPSGQANEKLFF. CDR3 nucleotide sequence: TGTGCCAGCTCACCCTCGGGACAGGCTAATGAAAAACTGTTTTTT.

The rearrangement joins TRBV28 to TRBJ2-7; 8 bases align to TRBD1. The length of the CDR3 is 14 residues. The germline V gene encodes CDR1 MDHEN and CDR2 SYDVKM. Losses at the gene ends were 8 bases for V and 4 bases for J; bases not matched to a gene: 10. The CDR3 sequence is CASLPEDRVYEQYF. DNA of the CDR3: TGTGCCAGCCTACCCGAGGACAGGGTTTACGAGCAGTACTTC.

This clone has a single count. The J gene is TRBJ2-7, the V gene TRBV29-1, with 10 bases aligning to TRBD2. The CDR3 loop spans 13 amino acids. V dropped 6 bases and J dropped 1; count of bases not matched to a gene: 3. CDR1 is SQVTM, CDR2 ANQGSEA, per germline. The CDR3 DNA is TGCAGCGTCGGACTAGCGGCATCCTACGAGCAGTACTTC. Its protein product is CSVGLAASYEQYF.

The chain joins TRBV18 to TRBJ1-1, with TRBD1 matching over 8 bases. The germline V gene has CDR1 KGHSH and CDR2 LQKENI. With V trimmed by 3 bases and J by 0 bases, 3 bases remained unmatched. This CDR3 comprises 15 residues. CDR3 sequence reads: CASSPDRDMNTEAFF. The CDR3 DNA follows: TGTGCCAGCTCACCGGACAGGGATATGAACACTGAAGCTTTCTTT.

This chain links TRBV5-1 with TRBJ1-2; 7 positions match TRBD1. V trimming: 0 bases; J trimming: 4 bases; junction bases outside the gene matches: 6. Germline loops: CDR1 SGHRS, CDR2 YFSETQ. The CDR3 has 15 residues. CDR3 region: CASSLGDSRSYGYTF. The CDR3 DNA reads TGCGCCAGCAGCTTGGGGGACAGCCGGAGCTATGGCTACACCTTC. Using reference TRBV5-1 and TRBJ1-2 for the parts outside the CDR3, the full variable domain is KAGVTQTPRYLIKTRGQQVTLSCSPISGHRSVSWYQQTPGQGLQFLFEYFSETQRNKGNFPGRFSGRQFSNSRSEMNVSTLELGDSALYLCASSLGDSRSYGYTFGSGTRLTVV.

J is TRBJ2-1 and V is TRBV7-3, with TRBD2 matching 14 bases. Germline CDR1 SGHTA, CDR2 FQGTGA. J gave up 8 bases and V 5 bases, and 2 bases lay outside the gene matches. The length of the CDR3 is 14 residues. The CDR3 nucleotides read TGTGCCAGCAGCCCGGGACTAGCGGGAGATGAGCAGTTCTTC. The encoded protein is CASSPGLAGDEQFF.

This chain connects TRBV7-3 to TRBJ2-1, with TRBD2 matching 10 bases. CDR1 SGHTA and CDR2 FQGTGA come from the germline V gene. The CDR3 is 15 residues long. The V gene end was trimmed by 1 base and the J gene end by 9 bases; junction bases not matched to a gene: 6. CDR3 coding DNA: TGTGCCAGCAGCTTAAGGGGGACTAGCGAGGGTGAGCAGTTCTTC. It specifies CASSLRGTSEGEQFF.

This chain joins TRBV7-3 and TRBJ1-4, with no clear D. This CDR3 has 20 residues. Germline V gene sequence: CDR1 SGHTA, CDR2 FQGTGA. The V end lost 1 base, the J end lost 0 bases, and 21 bases lay between the germline ends. The CDR3 loop reads CASSLRVYAGGNATNEKLFF. DNA of the CDR3: TGTGCCAGCAGCTTAAGGGTTTACGCGGGCGGGAATGCAACTAATGAAAAACTGTTTTTT.

The chain has TRBV7-2 and TRBJ2-3, with a tentative D call TRBD2 (6 bases). Germline CDR1 is SGHTA and CDR2 is FQGNSA. The CDR3 totals 16 residues. V lost 1 base to trimming and J lost 0 bases, with 11 bases between them. As DNA, the CDR3 is TGTGCCAGCAGCTTAGTGGCGGGGTCGAGCACAGATACGCAGTATTTT. The encoded protein is CASSLVAGSSTDTQYF.

This chain links TRBV2 with TRBJ1-2; unclear D gene. The CDR3 has 13 amino acids. Germline V CDR1 and CDR2: SNHLY, FYNNEI. V lost 10 bases, J lost 6 bases, and 18 bases lay in between. DNA for the CDR3: TGTGCCACCCGATCTTTTAAAGCGGATGGCTACACCTTC. Protein: CATRSFKADGYTF. Looking up the rest from reference TRBV2 and TRBJ1-2 gives the full variable domain: EPEVTQTPSHQVTQMGQEVILRCVPISNHLYFYWYRQILGQKVEFLVSFYNNEISEKSEIFDDQFSVERPDGSNFTLKIRSTKLEDSAMYFCATRSFKADGYTFGSGTRLTVV.

V is TRBV7-9 and J is TRBJ2-1; D ambiguous. V lost 1 base, J lost 4 bases, and 11 bases lay in between. CDR1 is SEHNR and CDR2 is FQNEAQ in the germline V gene (reference sequence). This CDR3 contains 15 residues. The chain's CDR3 is CASSLDGGGYNEQFF. As DNA, the CDR3 is TGTGCCAGCAGCTTAGACGGCGGTGGGTACAATGAGCAGTTCTTC.

This clone was picked up one time. This rearrangement joins TRBV7-2 to TRBJ2-2; a weak D match, TRBD2 (7 bases). This CDR3 comprises 17 residues. Germline lookup yields CDR1 SGHTA and CDR2 FQGNSA. V dropped 5 bases and J dropped 7 bases, with 23 bases sitting between them. The CDR3 spells CASSQGGRGGLGGELFF. CDR3 sequence (DNA): TGTGCCAGCAGCCAAGGGGGAAGGGGAGGGCTCGGCGGGGAGCTGTTTTTT.